This TCR beta chain was retrieved from a study of CD8 T cells in ankylosing spondylitis (dated by TCRdb to about 2017). Concerning the study at large: To find TCR variants linked to disease, the study profiled T cell receptor beta repertoires in ankylosing spondylitis patients and healthy donors. In total, the full study cohort was made up of roughly 110 healthy donors and 25 to 30 ankylosing spondylitis patients. Peripheral blood was sampled, and synovial fluid was additionally collected from ankylosing spondylitis patients.

Overall study outcomes, separate from this receptor: Some motif variants were previously reported in synovial fluid and blood of reactive arthritis patients, suggesting common disease-initiation mechanisms. A CD8+ phenotype was shown by the disease-linked clones, which were found at relatively low frequencies in peripheral blood. Blood from ankylosing spondylitis patients appeared to be characterized by a TCR beta motif composed of roughly eight highly homologous amino acid variants. Significant enrichment of the disease-linked clones was reported in matched synovial fluid samples from ankylosing spondylitis patients.

Based on the germline V gene, the CDR1 and CDR2 sequences are SGHRS and YFSETQ. Measured from the cysteine to the phenylalanine, the CDR3 is 13 residues long. The only DNA kept is the CDR3, 39 bases in frame from the first base. The germline ends are 15 bases apart after V is trimmed by 4 bases and J by 8 bases. This clonotype showed up just a few times. Its antigen target is currently unknown. Base-call qualities are not available, and no considerably larger clone is one nucleotide away. The instrument given in TCRdb is Illumina HiSeq 2500. TCR beta libraries were prepared by quantitative 5'-RACE with molecular barcodes. The original methods were these. A new computational method, built on a probabilistic model of VDJ rearrangement, was used to identify disease-linked TCR variants. TCRdb trimmed the raw reads at Q25, called clones with MiXCR and kept productive beta chains. One record per CDR3 amino acid sequence lists the most common genes and DNA. Clone size and V and J calls follow TCRdb, not the original study. The sample records 200,000 to 300,000 distinct CDR3 sequences, about 10% of which are singletons. The ten largest account for around 3% of the sample.

The chain is assembled from TRBV5-1 and TRBJ1-2, and possibly TRBD1, on 6 matching bases. Sequencing used blood, either unsorted or a sorted T cell fraction (not recorded which). This clonotype was sampled from a male donor with ankylosing spondylitis or in good health (not recorded which). CDR3 reads: CASSLGTMGGYTF. The bases read TGCGCCAGCAGCCTCGGGACAATGGGCGGCTACACCTTC.